This entry lists 27 T cell receptor beta chains sequenced from one sample in a study of T cell repertoires in cytomegalovirus infection. From the reads, TCRdb called clonotypes with MiXCR, one entry per CDR3 protein. The profile shows around 440,000 distinct CDR3 sequences, 11% of them singletons. Sample: PBMCs. These receptor sequences come from a human donor in good health (CMV status not recorded). Some clones in this sample may be carry-over from other donors' samples.

Many counts were recorded for this clonotype. The genes are TRBV12-3 or TRBV12-4 and TRBJ2-7; D may be TRBD1 (5 bases). The V end lost 7 bases, the J end lost 3 bases, and 16 bases lay between the germline ends. This CDR3 is 14 amino acids long. CDR3: CASTPPDKNYEQYF. The CDR3 DNA reads TGTGCCAGCACCCCTCCGGACAAGAACTACGAGCAGTACTTC.

The rearrangement joins TRBV20-1 to TRBJ2-5; 7 bases agree with TRBD2. The V and J ends lost 6 bases and 4 bases, in that order; junction bases with no gene match: 5. This CDR3 spans 12 amino acids. Germline CDR1 DFQATT, CDR2 SNEGSKA (reference sequence). The CDR3 sequence: CSATTSRETQYF. CDR3 bases: TGCAGTGCAACGACTAGCCGAGAGACCCAGTACTTC.

CDR3 bases: TGTGCCAGCAGCCCGAACCCCGGGACGGAGGGAGGGGAGACCCAGTACTTC. This translates into CASSPNPGTEGGETQYF. The J gene is TRBJ2-5, the V gene TRBV7-9, with TRBD2 identical over 7 bases. The V gene's germline CDR1 is SEHNR and CDR2 FQNEAQ (reference sequence). With V trimmed by 5 bases and J by 5 bases, 17 bases remained unmatched. This CDR3 has 17 amino acids.

There are many counts of this clonotype. V gene TRBV14 combines with J gene TRBJ2-4, with D unclear. Trimming took off 0 bases at V and 10 bases at J, with 10 bases between the two ends. Germline V CDR1 and CDR2: SGHDN, FVKESK. CDR3 length equals 13 residues. The CDR3 DNA reads TGTGCCAGCAGCCAAGATACAAAAGGGATTCAGTACTTC. Translation gives CASSQDTKGIQYF. Drawing the rest from reference TRBV14 and TRBJ2-4, the complete variable domain is EAGVTQFPSHSVIEKGQTVTLRCDPISGHDNLYWYRRVMGKEIKFLLHFVKESKQDESGMPNNRFLAERTGGTYSTLKVQPAELEDSGVYFCASSQDTKGIQYFGAGTRLSVL.

This clonotype was seen ten or more times. CDR3 sequence: CASSLIGSRTDTQYF. DNA of the CDR3: TGCGCCAGCAGCTTGATCGGGAGTCGAACAGATACGCAGTATTTT. V gene TRBV5-1 combines with J gene TRBJ2-3; D may be TRBD2 (6 bases). The CDR3 is made up of 15 amino acids. V shed 1 base and J shed 3 bases, with 12 bases lying between them. Germline V gives CDR1 SGHRS, CDR2 YFSETQ.

This clonotype was seen at least ten times. The chain joins TRBV12-3 or TRBV12-4 to TRBJ2-2, with TRBD2 as a possible D gene (5 bases). Trimming stripped 6 bases from V and 7 bases from J, with 18 bases between. The CDR3 is 15 residues long. The CDR3 region is CASRPRGWYDGELFF. DNA of the CDR3: TGTGCCAGCAGGCCTCGGGGATGGTATGACGGGGAGCTGTTTTTT.

As regards this clonotype: This may be a read error, as it is one base from a much larger clone. V gene TRBV25-1 combines with J gene TRBJ1-2; D gene uncertain. This CDR3 region has 14 residues. The germline CDR1 and CDR2 sequences are MGHDK and SYGVNS. CDR3 sequence: CAGSEVGRYYGYTF. The CDR3, as DNA: TGTGCCGGCAGTGAGGTTGGTCGATACTATGGCTACACCTTC.

On this clonotype itself: A much larger clone lies one base from this, so it may be a read error. V is TRBV2 and J is TRBJ2-1, with 12 bases fitting TRBD1. V trimming: 5 bases; J trimming: 10 bases; junction bases outside the gene matches: 9. This CDR3 contains 15 residues. Germline CDR1 reads SNHLY; CDR2 reads FYNNEI. The CDR3 coding sequence is TGTGCCAGCAGTCCAACGGGACAGGGGGCGCTAGAGCAGTTCTTC. This codes for CASSPTGQGALEQFF.

The table lists this clonotype with many counts. J is TRBJ1-3 and V is TRBV7-2; D not resolved. CDR1 and CDR2 from the germline V gene are SGHTA and FQGNSA. The CDR3 is made up of 11 amino acids. V lost 6 bases, J lost 9 bases, and 9 bases lay in between. Written as DNA, the CDR3 is TGTGCCAGCAGTCCGAGGGTCACCATATATTTT. Amino acid sequence: CASSPRVTIYF.

In the case of this clonotype: This could be a read error, since a much larger clone is one nucleotide away. The chain has TRBV12-3 or TRBV12-4 and TRBJ2-5; 7 bases match TRBD2. The CDR3 runs 16 residues. CDR3 coding DNA: TGTGCCATCAGTTTAGCGCTAAGCGGGGCTAGGGAGACCCAGTACTTC. It encodes CAISLALSGARETQYF.

This clonotype was seen many times. J is TRBJ1-5 and V is TRBV19; TRBD1 aligns across 7 bases. Trimming removed 7 bases from V and 5 bases from J; junction bases left unmatched: 17. This CDR3 has 17 residues. In germline, CDR1 is LNHDA, CDR2 SQIVND (reference sequence). The CDR3 nucleotides are TGTGCCAGTAAACCCCACCGCCGGGACAGAACAGATCAGCCCCAGCATTTT. It codes for CASKPHRRDRTDQPQHF.

This clonotype was observed at least ten times. This chain joins TRBV11-2 and TRBJ2-5, with TRBD2 matching 11 bases. CDR3 length equals 15 residues. With 6 bases clipped from V and 5 bases from J, the junction kept 8 bases outside the gene matches. The V gene's germline CDR1 is SGHAT and CDR2 FQNNGV. The DNA of the CDR3 is TGTGCCAGCAGGATTAGCGGGGGGGCATTGGAGACCCAGTACTTC. Its translation: CASRISGGALETQYF.

This clonotype was observed at least ten times. The chain combines TRBV12-3 or TRBV12-4 with TRBJ2-1, with D uncertain. CDR3 length equals 14 residues. Trimming removed 3 bases from V and 4 bases from J, with 10 bases in between. CDR3 in DNA: TGTGCCAGCAGTTTCTCGAAAATTTACAATGAGCAGTTCTTC. It is translated as CASSFSKIYNEQFF.

This clonotype showed up many times. The chain employs TRBV6-1 and TRBJ1-5; tentatively, D is TRBD1 (5 bases). Deletions cut 6 bases from V and 0 bases from J, with 9 bases between. The CDR3 extends over 14 amino acids. Germline-derived CDR1 and CDR2 are MNHNS and SASEGT. The CDR3, as DNA: TGTGCCAGCAGATCGACAGCTAGCAATCAGCCCCAGCATTTT. Translated, it gives CASRSTASNQPQHF.

The chain employs TRBV5-1 and TRBJ2-7; a weak D match, TRBD1 (5 bases). The length of the CDR3 is 14 residues. V lost 1 base and J lost 4, with 12 bases in between. Germline CDR1 SGHRS, CDR2 YFSETQ. CDR3 nucleotide sequence: TGCGCCAGCAGCTTGCCCGACAGAACATACGAGCAGTACTTC. Translation: CASSLPDRTYEQYF.

This clonotype was observed a few times. At one end, the junction sequence differs from germline, possibly due to a read error. J is TRBJ1-1 and V is TRBV3-1; 10 nucleotides agree with TRBD1. CDR1 is LGHDT, CDR2 YNNKEL, per germline (reference sequence). The CDR3 spans 15 residues. This chain's CDR3 is CASTQRDRGHTEAFF. DNA of the CDR3: TGTGCCAGCACCCAAAGGGACAGGGGACACACTGAAGCTTTCTTT. Complete variable domain (other parts from reference TRBV3-1 and TRBJ1-1): DTAVSQTPKYLVTQMGNDKSIKCEQNLGHDTMYWYKQDSKKFLKIMFSYNNKELIINETVPNRFSPKSPDKAHLNLHINSLELGDSAVYFCASTQRDRGHTEAFFGQGTRLTVV.

Of note for this clonotype: A read error may be the cause here, since a much bigger clone is one base away. The rearrangement uses TRBV15 and TRBJ1-4, with unresolved D. This CDR3 contains 15 residues. Germline V lookup: CDR1 LNHNV, CDR2 YYDKDF (reference sequence). CDR3 sequence: CATSRDRPTNKKLFF. The CDR3 DNA reads as TGTGCCACCAGCAGAGATAGGCCCACTAATAAAAAACTGTTTTTT.

The V gene is TRBV5-8, the J gene TRBJ1-6; D gene ambiguous. Trimming removed 4 bases from V and 7 bases from J, with 12 bases in between. The CDR3 spans 14 residues. Looked up from germline, CDR1 is SGHTS and CDR2 is YDEGEE. The CDR3 DNA sequence: TGTGCCAGCAGCCTTCCTGCTCCAAATTCACCCCTCCACTTT. This sequence encodes CASSLPAPNSPLHF. Based on the CDR3 plus reference TRBV5-8 and TRBJ1-6, the full variable domain is EAGVTQSPTHLIKTRGQQATLRCSPISGHTSVYWYQQALGLGLQFLLWYDEGEERNRGNFPPRFSGRQFPNYSSELNVNALELEDSALYLCASSLPAPNSPLHFGNGTRLTVT.

The chain recombines TRBV2 with TRBJ2-3, with 12 bases aligning to TRBD2. The V gene's germline CDR1 is SNHLY and CDR2 FYNNEI. The CDR3 sequence is 16 residues long. V shed 6 bases, J shed 1 base, and the junction held 5 bases outside the gene matches. CDR3 sequence (DNA): TGTGCCAGCAGACGGACTAGCGGGGATGGCACAGATACGCAGTATTTT. This gives the protein CASRRTSGDGTDTQYF.

The V gene is TRBV30, the J gene TRBJ1-1; D is uncertain. Trimming removed 5 bases from V and 8 bases from J, with 21 bases in between. The length of the CDR3 is 14 residues. Germline assignment: CDR1 GTSNPN and CDR2 SVGIG (reference sequence). CDR3 residues: CAWGSPREVGEAFF. CDR3 DNA sequence: TGTGCCTGGGGTTCCCCTCGAGAGGTAGGGGAAGCTTTCTTT.

In this sample, this clonotype turned up many times. The genes are TRBV5-5 and TRBJ1-5; 7 positions match TRBD1. Germline trimming cut 2 bases from V and 4 bases from J; bases unmatched to any gene: 3. The CDR3 spans 14 residues. CDR1 and CDR2 from the germline V gene are SGHKS and YYEKEE (reference sequence). The chain's CDR3 is CASSFNRGNQPQHF. CDR3 in DNA: TGTGCCAGCAGCTTTAACAGGGGTAATCAGCCCCAGCATTTT.

This clonotype was counted at least ten times. V and J are TRBV7-3 and TRBJ2-3; D remains ambiguous. The germline V gene encodes CDR1 SGHTA and CDR2 FQGTGA. This CDR3 contains 13 residues. V was cut by 1 base and J by 4 bases, with 6 bases left in between. CDR3 nucleotides: TGTGCCAGCAGCTTAATGAGGTCAGATACGCAGTATTTT. This translates into CASSLMRSDTQYF.

This clonotype was found a few times. This CDR3 reads CASSTPGQGIGQPQHF. In DNA form, the CDR3 reads TGTGCCAGCAGCACACCGGGACAGGGGATCGGGCAGCCCCAGCATTTT. This sequence joins TRBV28 and TRBJ1-5; 10 bases are a match to TRBD1. Germline CDR1 is MDHEN and CDR2 is SYDVKM. The V gene end was trimmed by 6 bases and the J gene end by 7 bases; junction bases not matched to a gene: 12. The CDR3 has 16 residues.

This clonotype was seen ten or more times. The chain employs TRBV7-8 and TRBJ1-1; D is unresolved. The germline gives CDR1 SGHVS, CDR2 FQNEAQ. V was shortened by 3 bases and J by 9 bases, with 8 bases between the two germline ends. This CDR3 region has 11 residues. This CDR3 reads CASSFGAKAFF. For the CDR3, the DNA is TGTGCCAGCAGCTTTGGAGCAAAAGCTTTCTTT.

V is TRBV4-1 and J is TRBJ1-3, with 7 bases identical to TRBD1. The trim removed 5 bases at V and 3 bases at J, leaving 4 bases unmatched. The V gene's germline CDR1 is MGHRA and CDR2 YSYEKL. CDR3 length equals 14 residues. This CDR3 reads CASSIRDSGNTIYF. CDR3 bases: TGCGCCAGCAGCATCCGGGACAGTGGAAACACCATATATTTT.

This clonotype occurred many times. The chain employs TRBV7-3 and TRBJ2-3; 7 bases match TRBD2. CDR3 length equals 13 residues. Germline V lookup: CDR1 SGHTA, CDR2 FQGTGA. V shed 5 bases, J shed 6 bases, and the junction held 5 bases outside the gene matches. In nucleotides, the CDR3 is TGTGCCAGCAGCCCCCACGGGGGGGATACGCAGTATTTT. Protein product: CASSPHGGDTQYF.

This clonotype was detected ten times or more. The chain recombines TRBV7-9 with TRBJ1-1; 8 bases line up with TRBD1. This CDR3 contains 13 residues. From germline, CDR1 is SEHNR and CDR2 FQNEAQ (reference sequence). Trimming removed 6 bases from V and 4 bases from J; junction bases left unmatched: 4. The CDR3 DNA follows: TGTGCCAGCAGGACAGGGGAACGCACTGAAGCTTTCTTT. Residues: CASRTGERTEAFF.